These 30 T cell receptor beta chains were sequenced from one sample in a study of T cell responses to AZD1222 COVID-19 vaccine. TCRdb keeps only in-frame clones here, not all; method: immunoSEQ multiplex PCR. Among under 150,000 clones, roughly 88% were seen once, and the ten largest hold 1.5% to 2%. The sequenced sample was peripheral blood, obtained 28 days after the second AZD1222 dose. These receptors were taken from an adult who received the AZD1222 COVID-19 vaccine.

CDR3 coding DNA: TGCGCCAGCAGCCTAGAGCGTGGTCGTACGCAGTATTTT. Amino acids: CASSLERGRTQYF. The chain has TRBV5-1 and TRBJ2-3; D ambiguous. Germline CDR1 SGHRS, CDR2 YFSETQ. Trimming shortened V by 4 bases and J by 8 bases, and 14 bases separated the two germline ends. The CDR3 runs to 13 residues.

The DNA of the CDR3 is TGTGCCACCAGTGACCACAAAACAGAAGGAAACATTCAGTACTTC. It yields the protein CATSDHKTEGNIQYF. The rearrangement links TRBV24-1 to TRBJ2-4; D is undetermined. In germline, CDR1 is KGHDR, CDR2 SFDVKD. The CDR3 is made up of 15 amino acids. Trimming took off 4 bases at V and 6 bases at J, with 15 bases between the two ends.

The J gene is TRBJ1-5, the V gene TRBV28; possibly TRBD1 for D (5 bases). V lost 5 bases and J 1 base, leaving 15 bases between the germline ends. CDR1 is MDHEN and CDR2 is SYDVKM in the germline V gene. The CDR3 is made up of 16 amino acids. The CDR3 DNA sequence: TGTGCCAGCAGTACCGCCCGCTCAGGGAGCAATCAGCCCCAGCATTTT. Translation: CASSTARSGSNQPQHF.

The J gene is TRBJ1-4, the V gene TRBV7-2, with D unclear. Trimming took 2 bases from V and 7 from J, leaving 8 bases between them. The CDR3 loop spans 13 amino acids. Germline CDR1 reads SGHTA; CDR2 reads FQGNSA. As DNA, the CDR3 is TGTGCCAGCAGCTTACTCGTACGTGAAAAACTGTTTTTT. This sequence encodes CASSLLVREKLFF. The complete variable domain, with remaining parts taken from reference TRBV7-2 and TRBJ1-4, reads GAGVSQSPSNKVTEKGKDVELRCDPISGHTALYWYRQSLGQGLEFLIYFQGNSAPDKSGLPSDRFSAERTGGSVSTLTIQRTQQEDSAVYLCASSLLVREKLFFGSGTQLSVL.

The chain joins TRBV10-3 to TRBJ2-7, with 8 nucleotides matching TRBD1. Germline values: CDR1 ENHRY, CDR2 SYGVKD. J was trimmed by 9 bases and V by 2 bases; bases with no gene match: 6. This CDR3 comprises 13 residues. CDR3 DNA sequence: TGTGCCATCAGTGAGGTAGACAGGGGTGCGCAGTACGTC. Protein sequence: CAISEVDRGAQYV.

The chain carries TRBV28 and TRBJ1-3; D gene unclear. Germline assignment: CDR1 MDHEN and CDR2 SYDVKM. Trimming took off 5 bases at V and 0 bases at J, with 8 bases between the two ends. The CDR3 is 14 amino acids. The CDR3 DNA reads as TGTGCCAGCAGTCTGTACAGCTCTGGAAACACCATATATTTT. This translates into CASSLYSSGNTIYF.

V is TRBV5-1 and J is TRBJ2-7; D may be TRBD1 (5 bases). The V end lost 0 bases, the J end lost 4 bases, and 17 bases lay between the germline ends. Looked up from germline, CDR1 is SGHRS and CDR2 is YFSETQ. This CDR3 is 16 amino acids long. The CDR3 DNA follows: TGCGCCAGCAGCTTGGGCCCAGACAAACCAGGGTACGAGCAGTACGTC. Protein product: CASSLGPDKPGYEQYV.

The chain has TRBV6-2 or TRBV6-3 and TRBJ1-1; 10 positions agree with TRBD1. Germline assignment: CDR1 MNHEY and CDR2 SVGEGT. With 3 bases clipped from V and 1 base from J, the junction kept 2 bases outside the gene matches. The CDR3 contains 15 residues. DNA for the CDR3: TGTGCCAGCAGTTATTGGGACAGGGGGAACACTGAAGCTTTCTTT. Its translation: CASSYWDRGNTEAFF.

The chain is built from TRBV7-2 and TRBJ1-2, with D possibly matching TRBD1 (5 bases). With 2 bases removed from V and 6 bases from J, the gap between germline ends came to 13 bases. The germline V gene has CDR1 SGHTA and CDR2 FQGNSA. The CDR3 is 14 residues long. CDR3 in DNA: TGTGCCAGCAGCTTATCGGGGGGGTTCAATGGCTACACCTTC. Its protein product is CASSLSGGFNGYTF.

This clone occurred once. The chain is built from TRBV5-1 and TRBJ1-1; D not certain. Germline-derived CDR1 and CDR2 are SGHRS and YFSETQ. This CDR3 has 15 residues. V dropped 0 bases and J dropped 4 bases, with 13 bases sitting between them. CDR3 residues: CASSLGSAGGTEAFF. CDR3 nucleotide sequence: TGCGCCAGCAGCTTGGGTAGTGCTGGAGGCACTGAAGCTTTCTTT.

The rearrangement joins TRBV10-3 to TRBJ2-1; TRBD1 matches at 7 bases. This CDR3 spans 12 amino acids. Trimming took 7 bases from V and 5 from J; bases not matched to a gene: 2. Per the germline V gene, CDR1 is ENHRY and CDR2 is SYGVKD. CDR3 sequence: CAITDRNNEQFF. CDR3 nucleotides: TGTGCCATCACGGACAGGAACAATGAGCAGTTCTTC.

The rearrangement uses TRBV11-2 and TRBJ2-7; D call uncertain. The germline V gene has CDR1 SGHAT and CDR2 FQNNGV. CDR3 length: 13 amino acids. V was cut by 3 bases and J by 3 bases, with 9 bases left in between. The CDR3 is CASSFSQNYEQYF. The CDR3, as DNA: TGTGCCAGCAGCTTTAGTCAGAACTACGAGCAGTACTTC.

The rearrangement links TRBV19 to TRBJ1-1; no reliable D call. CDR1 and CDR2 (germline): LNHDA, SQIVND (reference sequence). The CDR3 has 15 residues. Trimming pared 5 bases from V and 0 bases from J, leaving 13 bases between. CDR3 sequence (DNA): TGTGCCAGTAGTCCCCCACCGGCCATGAACACTGAAGCTTTCTTT. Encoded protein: CASSPPPAMNTEAFF.

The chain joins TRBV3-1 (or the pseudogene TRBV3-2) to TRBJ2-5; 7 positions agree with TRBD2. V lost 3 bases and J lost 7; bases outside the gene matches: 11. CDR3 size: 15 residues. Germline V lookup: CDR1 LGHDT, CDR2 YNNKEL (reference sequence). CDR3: CASSHLAGPGTTQYF. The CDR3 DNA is TGTGCCAGCAGCCATTTAGCGGGCCCGGGGACGACCCAGTACTTC.

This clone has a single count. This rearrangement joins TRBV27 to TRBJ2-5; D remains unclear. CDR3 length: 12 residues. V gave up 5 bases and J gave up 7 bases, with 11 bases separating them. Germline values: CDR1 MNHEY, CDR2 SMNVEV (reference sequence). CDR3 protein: CASSPFTGTQYF. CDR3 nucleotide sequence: TGTGCCAGCAGTCCATTTACCGGGACCCAGTACTTC.

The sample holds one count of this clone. The CDR3 DNA follows: TGTGCCAGCAGGACAGGGAGCATCTATGAAGCTTTCTTT. This gives the protein CASRTGSIYEAFF. This rearrangement joins TRBV6-5 to TRBJ1-1; 7 positions match TRBD1. Germline-derived CDR1 and CDR2 are MNHEY and SVGAGI. After removal of 6 bases from V and 7 bases from J, the junction contained 8 bases not matched to a gene. CDR3 size: 13 residues.

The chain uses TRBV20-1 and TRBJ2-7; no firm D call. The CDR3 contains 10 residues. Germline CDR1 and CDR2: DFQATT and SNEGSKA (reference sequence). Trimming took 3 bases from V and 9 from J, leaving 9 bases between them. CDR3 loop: CSASEVGQYF. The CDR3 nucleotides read TGCAGTGCTAGTGAGGTGGGGCAGTACTTC.

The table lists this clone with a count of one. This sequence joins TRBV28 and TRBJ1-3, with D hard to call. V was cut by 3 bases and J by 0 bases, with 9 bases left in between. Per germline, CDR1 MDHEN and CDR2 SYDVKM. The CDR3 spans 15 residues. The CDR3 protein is CASSLWSSSGNTIYF. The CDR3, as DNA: TGTGCCAGCAGTTTGTGGTCCAGCTCTGGAAACACCATATATTTT.

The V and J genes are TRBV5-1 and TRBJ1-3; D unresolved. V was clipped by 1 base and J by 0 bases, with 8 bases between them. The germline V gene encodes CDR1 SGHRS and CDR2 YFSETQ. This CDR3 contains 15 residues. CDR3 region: CASSLSASSGNTIYF. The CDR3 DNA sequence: TGCGCCAGCAGCTTGTCGGCCTCCTCTGGAAACACCATATATTTT.

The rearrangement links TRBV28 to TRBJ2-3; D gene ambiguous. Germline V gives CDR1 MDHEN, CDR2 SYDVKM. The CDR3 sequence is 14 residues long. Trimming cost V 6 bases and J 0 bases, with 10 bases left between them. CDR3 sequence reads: CASSNVQSTDTQYF. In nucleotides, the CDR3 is TGTGCCAGCAGCAATGTACAGAGCACAGATACGCAGTATTTT. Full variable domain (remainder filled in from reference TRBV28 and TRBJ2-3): DVKVTQSSRYLVKRTGEKVFLECVQDMDHENMFWYRQDPGLGLRLIYFSYDVKMKEKGDIPEGYSVSREKKERFSLILESASTNQTSMYLCASSNVQSTDTQYFGPGTRLTVL.

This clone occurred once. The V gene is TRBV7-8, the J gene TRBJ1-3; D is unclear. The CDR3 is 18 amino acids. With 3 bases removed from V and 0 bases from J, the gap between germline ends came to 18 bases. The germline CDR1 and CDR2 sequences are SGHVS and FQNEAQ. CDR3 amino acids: CASSLLQRQALSGNTIYF. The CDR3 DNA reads TGTGCCAGCAGCTTGCTCCAGAGGCAGGCGCTCTCTGGAAACACCATATATTTT.

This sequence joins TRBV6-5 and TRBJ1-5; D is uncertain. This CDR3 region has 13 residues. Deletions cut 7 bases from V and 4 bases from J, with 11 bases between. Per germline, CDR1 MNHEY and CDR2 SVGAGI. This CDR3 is CASKERYNQPQHF. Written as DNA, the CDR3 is TGTGCCAGCAAGGAGAGGTATAATCAGCCCCAGCATTTT.

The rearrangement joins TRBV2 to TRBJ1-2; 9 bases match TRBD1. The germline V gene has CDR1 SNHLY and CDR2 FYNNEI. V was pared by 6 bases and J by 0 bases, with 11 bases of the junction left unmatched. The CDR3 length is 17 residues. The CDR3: CASSVPGQGPANYGYTF. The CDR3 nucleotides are TGTGCCAGCAGCGTCCCGGGACAGGGACCTGCTAACTATGGCTACACCTTC.

CDR3 DNA sequence: TGTGCCAGCAGGACCGACAGGAGTGTGAATCAGCCCCAGCATTTT. It codes for CASRTDRSVNQPQHF. The V gene is TRBV2, the J gene TRBJ1-5, with D perhaps matching TRBD1 (6 bases). V lost 6 bases to trimming and J lost 4 bases, with 16 bases between them. Germline V gene data show CDR1 as SNHLY and CDR2 as FYNNEI. The CDR3 consists of 15 residues. Full variable domain (remainder filled in from reference TRBV2 and TRBJ1-5): EPEVTQTPSHQVTQMGQEVILRCVPISNHLYFYWYRQILGQKVEFLVSFYNNEISEKSEIFDDQFSVERPDGSNFTLKIRSTKLEDSAMYFCASRTDRSVNQPQHFGDGTRLSIL.

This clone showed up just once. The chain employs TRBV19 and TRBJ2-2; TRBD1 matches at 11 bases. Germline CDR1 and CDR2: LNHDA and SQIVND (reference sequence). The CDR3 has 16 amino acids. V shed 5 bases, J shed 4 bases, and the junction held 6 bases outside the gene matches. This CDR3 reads CASSFGQGAITGELFF. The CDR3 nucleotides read TGTGCCAGTAGTTTCGGACAGGGGGCTATCACCGGGGAGCTGTTTTTT.

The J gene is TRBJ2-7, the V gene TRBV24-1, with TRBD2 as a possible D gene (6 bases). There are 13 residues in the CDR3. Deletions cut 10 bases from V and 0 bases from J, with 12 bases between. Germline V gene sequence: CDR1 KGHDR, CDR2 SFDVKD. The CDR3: CATEDGSSYEQYF. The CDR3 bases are TGTGCCACGGAGGACGGGAGCTCCTACGAGCAGTACTTC.

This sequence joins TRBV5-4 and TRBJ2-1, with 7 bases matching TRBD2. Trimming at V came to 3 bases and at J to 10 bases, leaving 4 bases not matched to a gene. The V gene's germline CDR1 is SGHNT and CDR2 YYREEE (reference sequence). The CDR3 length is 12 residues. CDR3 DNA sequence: TGTGCCAGCAGCTCGCCAGCGGGAGAGCAGTTCTTC. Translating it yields CASSSPAGEQFF.

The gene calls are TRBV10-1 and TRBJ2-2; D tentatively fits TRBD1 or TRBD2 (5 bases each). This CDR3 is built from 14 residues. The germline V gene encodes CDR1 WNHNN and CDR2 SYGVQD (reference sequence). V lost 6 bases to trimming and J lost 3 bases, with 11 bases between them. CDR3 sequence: CASRRGRDTGELFF. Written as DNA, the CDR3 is TGCGCCAGCAGGAGGGGCCGGGACACCGGGGAGCTGTTTTTT.

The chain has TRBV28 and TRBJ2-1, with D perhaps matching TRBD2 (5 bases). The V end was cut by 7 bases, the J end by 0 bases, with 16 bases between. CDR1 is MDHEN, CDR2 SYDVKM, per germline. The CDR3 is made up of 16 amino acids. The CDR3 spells CASTQSGKSSYNEQFF. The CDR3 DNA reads TGTGCCAGCACCCAATCGGGGAAGAGCTCCTACAATGAGCAGTTCTTC.

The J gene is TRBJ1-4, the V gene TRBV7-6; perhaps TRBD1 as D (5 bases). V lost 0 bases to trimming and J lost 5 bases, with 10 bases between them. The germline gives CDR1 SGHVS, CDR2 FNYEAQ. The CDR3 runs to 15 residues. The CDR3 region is CASSLAEGKNEKLFF. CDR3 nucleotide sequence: TGTGCCAGCAGCTTAGCGGAGGGGAAGAATGAAAAACTGTTTTTT.